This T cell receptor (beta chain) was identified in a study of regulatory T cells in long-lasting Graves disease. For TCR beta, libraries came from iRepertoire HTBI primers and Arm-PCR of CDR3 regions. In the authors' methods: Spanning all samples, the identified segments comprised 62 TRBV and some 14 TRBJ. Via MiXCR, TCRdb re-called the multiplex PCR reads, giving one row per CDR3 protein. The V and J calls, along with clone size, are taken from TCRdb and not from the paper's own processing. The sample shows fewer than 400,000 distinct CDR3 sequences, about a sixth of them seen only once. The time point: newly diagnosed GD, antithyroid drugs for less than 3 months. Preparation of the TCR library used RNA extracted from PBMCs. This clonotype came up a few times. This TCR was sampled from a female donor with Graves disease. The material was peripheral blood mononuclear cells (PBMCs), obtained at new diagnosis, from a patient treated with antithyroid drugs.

The CDR3 sequence is CSAPDRTGYTF. The CDR3 DNA follows: TGCAGTGCCCCTGACAGAACTGGCTACACCTTC. This rearrangement joins TRBV20-1 to TRBJ1-2; D is possibly TRBD1 (5 bases). Germline assignment: CDR1 DFQATT and CDR2 SNEGSKA (reference sequence). This CDR3 is 11 amino acids long. V lost 6 bases and J 7 bases, leaving 12 bases between the germline ends.